The rows below give T cell receptor beta chains drawn from one sample of a study of blood T cell repertoires in COVID-19. Only in-frame clones appear in the TCRdb table, and some are missing; sequencing was by immunoSEQ multiplex PCR. In the table there are 150,000 to 200,000 clones, around 84% of which are singletons. Sequenced: PBMCs or T cells enriched from blood (not recorded which). Receptors originate from a man aged 40-49 years who had recovered from COVID-19. The CDR3 runs from the conserved cysteine through the conserved F or W. D genes are given only for firm matches. Some rows have no size entry. The others give once, few or many, or a class for an expanded clone.

V	size	J	D	DNA	CDR3
TRBV9	.	TRBJ2-1	.	TGTGCCAGCAGCTCCTCCGTTTCGTATAGGCAGTTCTTC	CASSSSVSYRQFF
TRBV28	.	TRBJ2-7	.	TGTGCCAGCTCACGGACTTACGAGCAGTACTTC	CASSRTYEQYF
TRBV6-5	.	TRBJ2-3	TRBD1	TGTGCCAGCAGGACAGGGGGTAGCACAGATACGCAGTATTTT	CASRTGGSTDTQYF
TRBV5-1	.	TRBJ1-6	.	TGCGCCAGCAGTCCGGGTCATTCGTGGCCCCTCCACTTT	CASSPGHSWPLHF
TRBV7-9	.	TRBJ1-1	.	TGTGCCAGCAGCTCCTCCGGACATAACACTGAAGCTTTCTTT	CASSSSGHNTEAFF
TRBV18	once	TRBJ1-1	TRBD1	TGTGCCAGCTCACCACTCGGGACAGGGAAGACTGAAGCTTTCTTT	CASSPLGTGKTEAFF
TRBV28	.	TRBJ2-3	TRBD2	TGTGCCAGCAGTTCGACTAGCGGGGAACACACAGATACGCAGTATTTT	CASSSTSGEHTDTQYF
TRBV6-5	.	TRBJ1-1	.	TGTGCCAGCAGTTTCCGGGACACCTGGCCGAACACTGAAGCTTTCTTT	CASSFRDTWPNTEAFF
TRBV10-3	few	TRBJ2-7	.	TGTGCCATCAGTGTAAGACTTGGGTACGAGCAGTACTTC	CAISVRLGYEQYF
TRBV5-1	.	TRBJ2-2	.	TGCGCCAGCAGCTTGGGGAGCACCGGGGAGCTGTTTTTT	CASSLGSTGELFF
TRBV5-1	.	TRBJ1-6	TRBD1	TGCGCCAGCAGCCCGGGACAGGAAGACTATTCCTATAATTCACCCCTCCACTTT	CASSPGQEDYSYNSPLHF
TRBV4-1	.	TRBJ1-1	TRBD1	TGCGCCAGCAGCCCACGGGACAGCGAGACTGAAGCTTTCTTT	CASSPRDSETEAFF
TRBV7-8	.	TRBJ1-5	.	TGTGCCAGCAGCTTAGTCCGGAACAGGGCAATTAGCAATCAGCCCCAGCATTTT	CASSLVRNRAISNQPQHF
TRBV6-5	.	TRBJ2-3	.	TGTGCCAGCAGCCGGGGGAGTCCCACAGATACGCAGTATTTT	CASSRGSPTDTQYF
TRBV7-3	.	TRBJ1-1	.	TGTGCCAGCAGCTTAATGGCCGGGGGATTGAACACTGAAGCTTTCTTT	CASSLMAGGLNTEAFF
TRBV30	.	TRBJ1-6	TRBD1	TGTGCCTGGACCGCCGGGACAGCTTCACCCCTCCACTTT	CAWTAGTASPLHF
TRBV5-1	few	TRBJ1-1	.	TGCGCCAGCAGCCAAGAACCCCAGGGGCGGGGGATGAACACTGAAGCTTTCTTT	CASSQEPQGRGMNTEAFF
TRBV6-5	.	TRBJ2-5	.	TGTGCCAGCAGGATGGGCCCATCCCAAGAGACCCAGTACTTC	CASRMGPSQETQYF
TRBV3-1/TRBV3-2	.	TRBJ2-5	.	TGTGCCAGCAGCCGCGACACAAAGCGGGAGACCCAGTACTTC	CASSRDTKRETQYF
TRBV10-3	.	TRBJ1-5	.	TGTGCCATCAGTGGGGCCAGTCAGCCCCAGCATTTT	CAISGASQPQHF
TRBV14	.	TRBJ2-5	.	TGTGCCAGCAACCCGGGAACAGGGTTCCAAGAGACCCAGTACTTC	CASNPGTGFQETQYF
TRBV20-1	few	TRBJ1-5	.	TGCAGTGCTAGTCACCCAGGGGAAGGCAATCAGCCCCAGCATTTT	CSASHPGEGNQPQHF
TRBV2	.	TRBJ1-1	.	TGTGCCAGCAGTGAACGGGGTTTCAGGAACACTGAAGCTTTCTTT	CASSERGFRNTEAFF
TRBV2	.	TRBJ1-1	.	TGTGCCAGCAGCTTCGGGGGGGACACTGAAGCTTTCTTT	CASSFGGDTEAFF
TRBV5-1	.	TRBJ2-2	.	TGCGCCAGCAGCTCTGACCCTATAGGGGCAGGCACCGGGGAGCTGTTTTTT	CASSSDPIGAGTGELFF
TRBV4-2	.	TRBJ2-1	TRBD1	TGTGCCAGCAGCCAATCGGGACAGGGGATTGAGCAGTTCTTC	CASSQSGQGIEQFF
TRBV11-1	.	TRBJ2-5	.	TGTGCCAGCAGCTTCGAGTATGCAGGGCACGAGACCCAGTACTTC	CASSFEYAGHETQYF
TRBV6-5	.	TRBJ1-1	.	TGTGCCAGCAGTTATCTTCGGAACACTGAAGCTTTCTTT	CASSYLRNTEAFF
TRBV13	.	TRBJ2-1	TRBD1	TGTGCCAGCAGCCCTGACACAGGGGGCTCCTACAATGAGCAGTTCTTC	CASSPDTGGSYNEQFF
TRBV30	.	TRBJ2-5	TRBD2	TGTGCCTGGAGTGGGATGAGCGGGGGGGCCTTGGAGACCCAGTACTTC	CAWSGMSGGALETQYF
TRBV27	.	TRBJ2-7	.	TGTGCCAGCGGTGACTGGGGGCTCAACTACGAGCAGTACTTC	CASGDWGLNYEQYF